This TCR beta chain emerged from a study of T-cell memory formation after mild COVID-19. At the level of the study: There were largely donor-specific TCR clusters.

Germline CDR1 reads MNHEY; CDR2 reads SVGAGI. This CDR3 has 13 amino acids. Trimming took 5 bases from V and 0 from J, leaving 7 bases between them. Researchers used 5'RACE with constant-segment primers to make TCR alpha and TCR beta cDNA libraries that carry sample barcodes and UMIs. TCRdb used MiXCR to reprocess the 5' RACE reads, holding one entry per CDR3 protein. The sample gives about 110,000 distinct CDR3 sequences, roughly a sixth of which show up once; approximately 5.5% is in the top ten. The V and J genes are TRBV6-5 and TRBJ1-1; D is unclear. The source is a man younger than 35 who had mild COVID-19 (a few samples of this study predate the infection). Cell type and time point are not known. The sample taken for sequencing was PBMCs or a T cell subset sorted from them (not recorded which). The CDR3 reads CASSRGMNTEAFF. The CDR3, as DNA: TGTGCCAGCAGTCGGGGTATGAACACTGAAGCTTTCTTT.